These 21 T cell receptor beta chains were sequenced from one sample in a study of technical replicates of blood from a few donors. Clones were sequenced by immunoSEQ multiplex PCR, and TCRdb holds only the in-frame ones, with some missing. Found here are about 85,000 clones, roughly 94% of them singletons; the top ten hold 0.38%. Material for sequencing was T cells isolated from PBMCs. The receptor source for this set is a human donor in good health.

The V call is TRBV7-8, the J call TRBJ2-7, with TRBD2 identical over 8 bases. Germline V CDR1 and CDR2: SGHVS, FQNEAQ. The CDR3 is 14 amino acids. Germline trimming cut 1 base from V and 8 bases from J; bases unmatched to any gene: 7. The CDR3 protein is CASSLDAGGTQQYF. In DNA, the CDR3 is TGTGCCAGCAGCTTAGACGCGGGAGGTACGCAGCAGTACTTC. The whole variable domain, remainder taken from reference TRBV7-8 and TRBJ2-7, is GAGVSQSPRYKVAKRGQDVALRCDPISGHVSLFWYQQALGQGPEFLTYFQNEAQLDKSGLPSDRFFAERPEGSVSTLKIQRTQQEDSAVYLCASSLDAGGTQQYFGPGTRLTVT.

The genes are TRBV7-2 and TRBJ2-5; possible D gene TRBD1, 6 bases. The CDR3 has 14 amino acids. Trimming removed 1 base at V and 2 bases at J, with 8 bases between. Germline V gene data show CDR1 as SGHTA and CDR2 as FQGNSA. The chain's CDR3 is CASSLGGQQETQYF. The CDR3 coding sequence is TGTGCCAGCAGCTTAGGGGGGCAGCAAGAGACCCAGTACTTC.

The V call is TRBV5-4, the J call TRBJ2-1; TRBD2 matches at 8 bases. The V gene's germline CDR1 is SGHNT and CDR2 YYREEE (reference sequence). There are 15 residues in the CDR3. V lost 3 bases and J lost 5; bases outside the gene matches: 7. The CDR3 bases are TGTGCCAGCAGCTCCAAGCGGGAGAGCCACAATGAGCAGTTCTTC. Its translation is CASSSKRESHNEQFF.

This chain links TRBV6-4 with TRBJ2-1, with D perhaps matching TRBD2 (5 bases). The germline V gene encodes CDR1 MRHNA and CDR2 SNTAGT. The length of the CDR3 is 14 residues. The V end lost 5 bases, the J end lost 2 bases, and 10 bases lay between the germline ends. CDR3 region: CASSSTSAYNEQFF. CDR3 sequence (DNA): TGTGCCAGCAGTTCTACTAGTGCCTACAATGAGCAGTTCTTC.

The rearrangement links TRBV4-1 to TRBJ2-3; the match to TRBD2 covers 7 bases. Germline loops: CDR1 MGHRA, CDR2 YSYEKL. V lost 0 bases and J lost 0; bases outside the gene matches: 3. The CDR3 has 16 amino acids. The CDR3 bases are TGCGCCAGCAGCCAAGACGCTAGCGGTAGCACAGATACGCAGTATTTT. This translates into CASSQDASGSTDTQYF.

This clone was found once. This chain connects TRBV7-9 to TRBJ1-2; tentatively, D is TRBD1 (6 bases). CDR3 length equals 14 residues. From germline, CDR1 is SEHNR and CDR2 FQNEAQ (reference sequence). V was shortened by 2 bases and J by 3 bases, with 10 bases between the two germline ends. CDR3 DNA: TGTGCCAGCAGCTTACAGGGGAGAGACTATGGCTACACCTTC. It encodes CASSLQGRDYGYTF. Variable domain in full (rest from reference TRBV7-9 and TRBJ1-2): DTGVSQNPRHKITKRGQNVTFRCDPISEHNRLYWYRQTLGQGPEFLTYFQNEAQLEKSRLLSDRFSAERPKGSFSTLEIQRTEQGDSAMYLCASSLQGRDYGYTFGSGTRLTVV.

The chain is built from TRBV6-5 and TRBJ1-4; a weak D match, TRBD1 (5 bases). This CDR3 is 15 amino acids long. CDR1 and CDR2 (germline): MNHEY, SVGAGI. Trimming pared 4 bases from V and 2 bases from J, leaving 11 bases between. CDR3 loop: CASSSSGNTNEKLFF. The CDR3, as DNA: TGTGCCAGCAGTTCTTCAGGGAATACTAATGAAAAACTGTTTTTT.

The chain has TRBV5-1 and TRBJ1-1; D gene ambiguous. The CDR3 has 12 residues. The V gene's germline CDR1 is SGHRS and CDR2 YFSETQ. The V gene lost 0 bases and the J gene lost 3 bases, with 3 bases spanning the gap. This CDR3 reads CASSLADTEAFF. The DNA of the CDR3 is TGCGCCAGCAGCTTGGCTGACACTGAAGCTTTCTTT.

The chain combines TRBV30 with TRBJ1-5; D is uncertain. V shed 2 bases and J shed 7 bases, with 12 bases lying between them. This CDR3 has 13 residues. The germline gives CDR1 GTSNPN, CDR2 SVGIG (reference sequence). CDR3 sequence reads: CAWSPGVDQPQHF. The DNA of the CDR3 is TGTGCCTGGAGTCCGGGTGTCGACCAGCCCCAGCATTTT.

The V and J genes are TRBV5-1 and TRBJ2-2; the match to TRBD2 covers 16 bases. Germline loops: CDR1 SGHRS, CDR2 YFSETQ. Trimming at V came to 4 bases and at J to 5 bases, leaving 2 bases not matched to a gene. CDR3 length: 16 residues. CDR3 coding DNA: TGCGCCAGCAGCCCGGGACTAGCGGGAGGGACCGGGGAGCTGTTTTTT. Translation gives CASSPGLAGGTGELFF.

The genes are TRBV5-6 and TRBJ2-5, with D unclear. The V gene lost 0 bases and the J gene lost 7 bases, with 16 bases spanning the gap. The CDR3 runs 15 residues. Per germline, CDR1 SGHDT and CDR2 YYEEEE. In DNA form, the CDR3 reads TGTGCCAGCAGCTTGGGCGGAGAGAGTAGAGGGACCCAGTACTTC. Translating it yields CASSLGGESRGTQYF.

This chain uses TRBV6-5 with TRBJ2-4, with TRBD1 as a possible D gene (6 bases). The V gene lost 8 bases and the J gene lost 3 bases, with 8 bases spanning the gap. The V gene's germline CDR1 is MNHEY and CDR2 SVGAGI. The CDR3 totals 12 residues. CDR3 residues: CASGQNKNIQYF. CDR3 sequence (DNA): TGTGCCAGCGGACAGAACAAAAACATTCAGTACTTC.

The V gene is TRBV5-8, the J gene TRBJ2-7; 11 bases match TRBD2. Per germline, CDR1 SGHTS and CDR2 YDEGEE. Germline trimming cut 0 bases from V and 3 bases from J; bases unmatched to any gene: 5. There are 16 residues in the CDR3. CDR3 nucleotide sequence: TGTGCCAGCAGCTTGGATATAGCGGGAGGGGTCTACGAGCAGTACTTC. Translation gives CASSLDIAGGVYEQYF.

This chain's CDR3 is CASRLTGVSYNEQFF. The CDR3 nucleotides are TGTGCCAGCAGGTTAACTGGAGTATCCTACAATGAGCAGTTCTTC. V usage is TRBV2 and J usage is TRBJ2-1; D is unresolved. Germline V gene lookup returns CDR1 SNHLY and CDR2 FYNNEI. V lost 6 bases to trimming and J lost 1 base, with 13 bases between them. This CDR3 contains 15 residues.

This chain connects TRBV19 to TRBJ1-5; tentatively, D is TRBD1 (5 bases). Germline CDR1 reads LNHDA; CDR2 reads SQIVND (reference sequence). V was clipped by 6 bases and J by 6 bases, with 12 bases between them. The CDR3 consists of 13 residues. In nucleotides, the CDR3 is TGTGCCAGTAGCCCAGGGTTAGGTCAGCCCCAGCATTTT. It yields the protein CASSPGLGQPQHF.

This clone was recorded only once. The chain couples TRBV5-4 to TRBJ2-7, with TRBD2 identical over 7 bases. Germline assignment: CDR1 SGHNT and CDR2 YYREEE (reference sequence). V lost 4 bases and J lost 4; bases outside the gene matches: 5. The CDR3 has 13 residues. CDR3 coding DNA: TGTGCCAGCAGCCACAACGGGGGGTACGAGCAGTACTTC. Amino acids: CASSHNGGYEQYF.

The J gene is TRBJ2-7, the V gene TRBV29-1; 11 bases agree with TRBD1. There are 14 residues in the CDR3. V trimming: 5 bases; J trimming: 6 bases; junction bases outside the gene matches: 9. Germline CDR1 reads SQVTM; CDR2 reads ANQGSEA. In nucleotides, the CDR3 is TGCAGCGTTACGGGACAGGGGGTCCTAGGCGAGCAGTACTTC. Amino acids: CSVTGQGVLGEQYF.

The chain links TRBV7-2 to TRBJ1-5, with 8 bases identical to TRBD1. The length of the CDR3 is 14 residues. Germline lookup yields CDR1 SGHTA and CDR2 FQGNSA. Trimming took 5 bases from V and 3 from J; bases not matched to a gene: 3. In DNA form, the CDR3 reads TGTGCCAGCAGCCTGACAGGGGACAATCAGCCCCAGCATTTT. The encoded protein is CASSLTGDNQPQHF. The full variable domain, completed using reference TRBV7-2 and TRBJ1-5, is GAGVSQSPSNKVTEKGKDVELRCDPISGHTALYWYRQSLGQGLEFLIYFQGNSAPDKSGLPSDRFSAERTGGSVSTLTIQRTQQEDSAVYLCASSLTGDNQPQHFGDGTRLSIL.

V and J are TRBV6-5 and TRBJ2-7, with a weak D call TRBD2 (6 bases). This CDR3 is built from 15 residues. Germline V lookup: CDR1 MNHEY, CDR2 SVGAGI. Deletions cut 6 bases from V and 0 bases from J, with 15 bases between. DNA for the CDR3: TGTGCCAGCAGGATCCCGGGACTTAGCTCCTACGAGCAGTACTTC. Translated: CASRIPGLSSYEQYF.

CDR3 bases: TGTGCCAGCATAGGATTTCGCGGAGCTTTCTTT. As protein: CASIGFRGAFF. The chain is built from TRBV27 and TRBJ1-1; D not certain. CDR3 length: 11 amino acids. The germline V gene has CDR1 MNHEY and CDR2 SMNVEV (reference sequence). V shed 7 bases and J shed 10 bases, with 13 bases lying between them.

The rearrangement links TRBV14 to TRBJ2-3, with TRBD2 matching over 11 bases. The CDR3 has 16 amino acids. After removal of 4 bases from V and 1 base from J, the junction contained 4 bases not matched to a gene. The germline CDR1 and CDR2 sequences are SGHDN and FVKESK. CDR3 sequence: CASSLGTSGGTDTQYF. CDR3 nucleotides: TGTGCCAGCAGCCTGGGGACTAGCGGCGGCACAGATACGCAGTATTTT.